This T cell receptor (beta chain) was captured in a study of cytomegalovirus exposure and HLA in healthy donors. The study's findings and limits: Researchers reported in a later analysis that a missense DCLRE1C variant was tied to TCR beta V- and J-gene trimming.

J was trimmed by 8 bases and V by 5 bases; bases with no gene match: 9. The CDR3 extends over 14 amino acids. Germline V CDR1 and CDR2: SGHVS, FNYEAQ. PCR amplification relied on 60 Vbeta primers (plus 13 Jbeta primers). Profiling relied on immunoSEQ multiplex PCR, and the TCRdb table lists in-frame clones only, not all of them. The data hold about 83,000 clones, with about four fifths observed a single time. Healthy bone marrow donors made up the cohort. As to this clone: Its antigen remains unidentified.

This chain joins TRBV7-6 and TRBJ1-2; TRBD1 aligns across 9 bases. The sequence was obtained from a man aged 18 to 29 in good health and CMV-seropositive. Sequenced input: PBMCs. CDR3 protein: CASSTWDREDGYTF. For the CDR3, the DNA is TGTGCCAGCAGCACTTGGGACAGGGAGGACGGCTACACCTTC.